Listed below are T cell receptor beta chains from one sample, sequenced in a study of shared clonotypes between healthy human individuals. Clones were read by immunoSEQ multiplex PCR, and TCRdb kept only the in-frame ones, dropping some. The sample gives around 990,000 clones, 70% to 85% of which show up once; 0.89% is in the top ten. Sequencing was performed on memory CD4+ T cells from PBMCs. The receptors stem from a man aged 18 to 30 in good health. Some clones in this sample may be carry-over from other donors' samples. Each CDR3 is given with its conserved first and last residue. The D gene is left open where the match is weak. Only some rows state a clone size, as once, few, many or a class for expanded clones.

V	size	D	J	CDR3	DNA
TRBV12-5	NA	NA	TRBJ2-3	CASGPARGADTQYF	TGTGCTAGTGGACCCGCGCGAGGGGCAGATACGCAGTATTTT
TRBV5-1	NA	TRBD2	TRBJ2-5	CASSTGTSEEETQYF	TGCGCCAGCAGCACCGGGACTAGCGAGGAAGAGACCCAGTACTTC
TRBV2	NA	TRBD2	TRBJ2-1	CASSEFRLAGSNEQFF	TGTGCCAGCAGTGAGTTTCGGCTAGCGGGATCAAATGAGCAGTTCTTC
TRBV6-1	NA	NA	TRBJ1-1	CASSENLGDPRTEAFF	TGTGCCAGCAGTGAAAACCTGGGGGACCCAAGGACTGAAGCTTTCTTT
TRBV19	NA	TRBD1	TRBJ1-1	CASSTGGSSNTEAFF	TGTGCCAGTAGTACAGGGGGCTCCTCGAACACTGAAGCTTTCTTT
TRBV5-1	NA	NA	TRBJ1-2	CASSLAGENYGYTF	TGCGCCAGCAGCTTGGCGGGGGAGAACTATGGCTACACCTTC
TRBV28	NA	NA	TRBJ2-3	CASSLSGGTDTQYF	TGTGCCAGCAGTTTATCCGGGGGAACAGATACGCAGTATTTT
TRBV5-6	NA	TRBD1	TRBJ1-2	CASSRKGQGAQGYTF	TGTGCCAGCAGCAGGAAGGGACAGGGGGCGCAGGGCTACACCTTC
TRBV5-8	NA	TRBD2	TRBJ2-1	CASKLSLGSSGSGEQFF	TGTGCCAGCAAACTCTCATTAGGGTCTAGCGGGAGCGGTGAGCAGTTCTTC
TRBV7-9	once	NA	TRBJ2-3	CASIPWTPPDTQYF	TGTGCCAGCATCCCGTGGACTCCCCCAGATACGCAGTATTTT
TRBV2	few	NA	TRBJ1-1	CASSVMGRTEAFF	TGTGCCAGCAGTGTTATGGGGCGTACTGAAGCTTTCTTT
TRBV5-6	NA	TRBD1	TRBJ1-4	CASSLGQGSKGNEKLFF	TGTGCCAGCAGCTTGGGACAGGGAAGTAAGGGTAATGAAAAACTGTTTTTT
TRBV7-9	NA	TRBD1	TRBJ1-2	CASTGGTLPHGYTF	TGTGCCAGCACAGGGGGGACCCTTCCCCATGGCTACACCTTC
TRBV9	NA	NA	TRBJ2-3	CASSTQGPGTDTQYF	TGTGCCAGCAGCACACAGGGTCCAGGCACAGATACGCAGTATTTT
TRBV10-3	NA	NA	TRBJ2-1	CAIMVANEQFF	TGTGCCATCATGGTAGCGAATGAGCAGTTCTTC
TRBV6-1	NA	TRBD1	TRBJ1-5	CASAPGTGYQPQHF	TGTGCCAGCGCCCCGGGGACAGGGTATCAGCCCCAGCATTTT
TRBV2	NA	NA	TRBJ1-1	CASSGRARSNTEAFF	TGTGCCAGCAGTGGGCGGGCCAGGTCGAACACTGAAGCTTTCTTT
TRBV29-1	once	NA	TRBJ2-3	CSVEVSQGGGDTQYF	TGCAGCGTTGAGGTCTCCCAGGGTGGGGGAGATACGCAGTATTTT
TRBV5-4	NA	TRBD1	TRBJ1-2	CASSNVHRGSGYTF	TGTGCCAGCAGCAACGTCCACAGGGGTTCTGGCTACACCTTC
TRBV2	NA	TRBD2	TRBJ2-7	CASGTSRPYEQYF	TGTGCCAGTGGGACTAGCAGACCCTACGAGCAGTACTTC
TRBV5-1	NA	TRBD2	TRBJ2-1	CASSAGTSGVNEQFF	TGCGCCAGCAGCGCCGGGACTAGCGGGGTCAATGAGCAGTTCTTC
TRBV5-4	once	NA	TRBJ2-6	CASSRDGNSGANVLTF	TGTGCCAGCAGCCGCGACGGCAACTCTGGGGCCAACGTCCTGACTTTC
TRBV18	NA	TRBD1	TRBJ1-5	CASSPAGDSWQPQHF	TGTGCCAGCTCCCCAGCAGGGGACAGCTGGCAGCCCCAGCATTTT
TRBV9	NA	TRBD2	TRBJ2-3	CASSPHISGSGADTQYF	TGTGCCAGCAGCCCCCACATTAGCGGGAGTGGCGCAGATACGCAGTATTTT
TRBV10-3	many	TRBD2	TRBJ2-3	CAARPHGGRGAESTDTQYF	TGTGCCGCCCGACCCCATGGCGGGAGAGGGGCTGAAAGCACAGATACGCAGTATTTT
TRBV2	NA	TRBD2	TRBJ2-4	CASSEQRDLNIQYF	TGTGCCAGCAGTGAACAGCGGGATCTAAACATTCAGTACTTC
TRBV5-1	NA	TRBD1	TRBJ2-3	CASSLLGQGTDTQYF	TGCGCCAGCAGCTTGTTGGGACAGGGAACAGATACGCAGTATTTT
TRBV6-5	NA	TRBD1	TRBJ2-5	CASSSHRGQSGETQYF	TGTGCCAGCAGTTCGCACAGGGGGCAGTCCGGGGAGACCCAGTACTTC
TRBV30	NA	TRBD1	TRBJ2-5	CAWSPDRGETQYF	TGTGCCTGGAGCCCGGACAGGGGAGAGACCCAGTACTTC
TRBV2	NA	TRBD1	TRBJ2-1	CASARDSSYNEQFF	TGTGCCAGCGCGAGGGACAGCTCCTACAATGAGCAGTTCTTC
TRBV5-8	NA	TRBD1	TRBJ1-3	CASSPPGQGPGNTIYF	TGTGCCAGCAGCCCCCCCGGACAGGGACCTGGAAACACCATATATTTT
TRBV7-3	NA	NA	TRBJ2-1	CASSLGSSHTYNEQFF	TGTGCCAGCAGCTTGGGTTCCTCCCATACCTACAATGAGCAGTTCTTC
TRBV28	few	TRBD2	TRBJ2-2	CASREGGSDSGELFF	TGTGCCAGCAGGGAGGGCGGGAGTGACTCCGGGGAGCTGTTTTTT
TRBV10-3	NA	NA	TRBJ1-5	CAISGERNQPQRF	TGTGCCATCAGTGGAGAGCGCAATCAGCCCCAGCGTTTT
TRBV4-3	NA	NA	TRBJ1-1	CASSLGLQENTEAFF	TGCGCCAGCAGCCTAGGTTTACAAGAGAACACTGAAGCTTTCTTT
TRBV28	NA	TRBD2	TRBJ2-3	CASSPAGGSDTQYF	TGTGCCAGCAGCCCAGCGGGAGGATCAGATACGCAGTATTTT
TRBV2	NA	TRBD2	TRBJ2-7	CASYTSAPSYEQYF	TGTGCCAGCTACACTAGCGCTCCCTCCTACGAGCAGTACTTC
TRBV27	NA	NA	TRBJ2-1	CASSSPRQTSSYNEQFF	TGTGCCAGCAGTTCCCCCAGACAGACCAGCTCCTACAATGAGCAGTTCTTC
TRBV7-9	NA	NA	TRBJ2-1	CASSLGTTGTNNEQFF	TGTGCCAGCAGCTTAGGAACGACAGGGACTAACAATGAGCAGTTCTTC
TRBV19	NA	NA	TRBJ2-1	CASSTRASYNEQFF	TGTGCCAGTAGTACCAGGGCCTCCTACAATGAGCAGTTCTTC
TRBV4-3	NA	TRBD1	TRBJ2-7	CASSQDLTGGREQYF	TGCGCCAGCAGCCAAGATCTAACAGGGGGTCGCGAGCAGTACTTC
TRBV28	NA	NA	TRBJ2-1	CASSPPRLGLAGNEQFF	TGTGCCAGCAGTCCCCCGCGGTTGGGGCTAGCAGGCAATGAGCAGTTCTTC
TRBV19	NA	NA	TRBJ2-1	CATSTIAGGVVQFF	TGTGCCACCTCCACGATCGCCGGTGGGGTCGTGCAGTTCTTC
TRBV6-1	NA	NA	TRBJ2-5	CASRPNDLAVGTQYF	TGTGCCAGCAGGCCCAACGATCTAGCCGTCGGGACCCAGTACTTC
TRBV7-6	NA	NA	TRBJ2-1	CASSLADFRGYNEQFF	TGTGCCAGCAGCTTAGCCGACTTCCGAGGGTACAATGAGCAGTTCTTC